What follows are 28 T cell receptor beta chains derived from one specimen sequenced in a study of cytomegalovirus exposure and HLA in healthy donors. This PCR relied on a set of 60 Vbeta primers and 13 Jbeta primers. Generated by immunoSEQ multiplex PCR, the TCRdb table keeps only in-frame clones and is missing some. The sample data list approximately 120,000 clones. The sequenced material came from PBMCs. The receptors were gathered from a man in his thirties or forties in good health and CMV-seronegative.

Remarks on this clone: In the same sample, other DNA sequences code for this CDR3. The chain uses TRBV6-5 and TRBJ2-7, with D possibly being TRBD2 (6 bases). Trimming left V 6 bases short and J 4 bases short, with 19 bases between. Germline V gene sequence: CDR1 MNHEY, CDR2 SVGAGI. The CDR3 consists of 15 residues. The CDR3, as DNA: TGTGCCAGCAGCGCCGGGAGTCGGCCAGGTTACGAGCAGTACTTC. Its protein is CASSAGSRPGYEQYF.

The chain uses TRBV5-1 and TRBJ1-1; 9 positions match TRBD1. The CDR3 extends over 14 amino acids. With V trimmed by 3 bases and J by 5 bases, 5 bases remained unmatched. Germline loops: CDR1 SGHRS, CDR2 YFSETQ. In DNA, the CDR3 is TGCGCCAGCAGCTATAGGACAGGGGTGACTGAAGCTTTCTTT. Protein product: CASSYRTGVTEAFF.

The rearrangement joins TRBV28 to TRBJ1-1; TRBD1 agrees at 10 bases. CDR1 and CDR2 from the germline V gene are MDHEN and SYDVKM. J lost 6 bases, V lost 3 bases, and 7 bases had no gene match. The CDR3 has 15 residues. CDR3: CASSFPGQGKAEAFF. As DNA, the CDR3 is TGTGCCAGCAGTTTCCCGGGACAGGGGAAGGCTGAAGCTTTCTTT.

V and J are TRBV19 and TRBJ2-3; D is unclear. Looked up from germline, CDR1 is LNHDA and CDR2 is SQIVND (reference sequence). V shed 9 bases and J shed 6 bases, with 19 bases lying between them. The CDR3 covers 14 residues. The CDR3 DNA is TGTGCCAGCAAGGCGAGAAGCGAACCTGATACGCAGTATTTT. Residues: CASKARSEPDTQYF.

J is TRBJ2-7 and V is TRBV19; the D gene is possibly TRBD1 (5 bases). V dropped 4 bases and J dropped 8 bases, with 12 bases sitting between them. The CDR3 loop spans 12 amino acids. Per the germline V gene, CDR1 is LNHDA and CDR2 is SQIVND (reference sequence). CDR3: CASSTVGHKQYF. The DNA for the CDR3 is TGTGCCAGTAGTACCGTGGGGCACAAGCAGTACTTC.

This rearrangement joins TRBV7-3 to TRBJ2-5; 9 nucleotides line up with TRBD2. Trimming at V came to 5 bases and at J to 5 bases, leaving 9 bases not matched to a gene. Germline CDR1 and CDR2: SGHTA and FQGTGA. The CDR3 is 15 residues long. The CDR3 sequence: CASSPIAGEWETQYF. CDR3 sequence (DNA): TGTGCCAGCAGCCCTATAGCGGGAGAGTGGGAGACCCAGTACTTC.

The chain couples TRBV19 to TRBJ1-1; 10 nucleotides match TRBD1. V was pared by 10 bases and J by 5 bases, with 4 bases of the junction left unmatched. Germline values: CDR1 LNHDA, CDR2 SQIVND (reference sequence). This CDR3 is built from 12 residues. The CDR3 DNA reads TGTGCCACCACGGACAGGGGGACTGAAGCTTTCTTT. Its protein is CATTDRGTEAFF.

The V call is TRBV30, the J call TRBJ2-2; D is ambiguous. Germline V CDR1 and CDR2: GTSNPN, SVGIG (reference sequence). Trimming cost V 1 base and J 8 bases, with 11 bases left between them. The CDR3 runs 13 residues. CDR3 residues: CAWSENPGGELFF. In nucleotides, the CDR3 is TGTGCCTGGAGTGAAAATCCAGGTGGGGAGCTGTTTTTT. The whole variable domain, remainder taken from reference TRBV30 and TRBJ2-2, is SQTIHQWPATLVQPVGSPLSLECTVEGTSNPNLYWYRQAAGRGLQLLFYSVGIGQISSEVPQNLSASRPQDRQFILSSKKLLLSDSGFYLCAWSENPGGELFFGEGSRLTVL.

The J gene is TRBJ2-7, the V gene TRBV7-9, with TRBD1 matching over 7 bases. The trim removed 5 bases at V and 3 bases at J, leaving 10 bases unmatched. The CDR3 consists of 15 residues. Looked up from germline, CDR1 is SEHNR and CDR2 is FQNEAQ (reference sequence). In nucleotides, the CDR3 is TGTGCCAGCAGCCATTCATCTGACAGGGTCTACGAGCAGTACTTC. It codes for CASSHSSDRVYEQYF.

The rearrangement uses TRBV28 and TRBJ2-2, with TRBD1 matching over 9 bases. CDR1 is MDHEN, CDR2 SYDVKM, per germline. Trimming took 6 bases from V and 4 from J; bases not matched to a gene: 3. CDR3 length: 14 amino acids. The CDR3 nucleotides read TGTGCCAGCAGATACAGGGGGCGCACCGGGGAGCTGTTTTTT. It encodes CASRYRGRTGELFF.

The chain carries TRBV7-6 and TRBJ1-1, with 9 positions matching TRBD1. Germline assignment: CDR1 SGHVS and CDR2 FNYEAQ. Trimming at V came to 2 bases and at J to 5 bases, leaving 18 bases not matched to a gene. The CDR3 covers 19 residues. DNA for the CDR3: TGTGCCAGCAGCTTAAGTTGGTATAAACCGGGACAGGGTTCAACTGAAGCTTTCTTT. The encoded protein is CASSLSWYKPGQGSTEAFF.

This sequence joins TRBV5-1 and TRBJ1-6; 8 bases agree with TRBD1. Trimming cost V 1 base and J 8 bases; bases outside gene matches: 5. This CDR3 region has 15 residues. Germline V lookup: CDR1 SGHRS, CDR2 YFSETQ. DNA for the CDR3: TGCGCCAGCAGCTTGAGGGCAGGGGGCGATTCACCCCTCCACTTT. It codes for CASSLRAGGDSPLHF.

CDR3 sequence (DNA): TGTGCCAGCAGCATCTCGACAGGGGACAATGAGCAGTTCTTC. As protein: CASSISTGDNEQFF. The chain uses TRBV7-9 and TRBJ2-1; TRBD1 aligns across 8 bases. In germline, CDR1 is SEHNR, CDR2 FQNEAQ (reference sequence). The CDR3 length is 14 residues. Losses at the gene ends were 5 bases for V and 5 bases for J; bases not matched to a gene: 5.

The chain carries TRBV29-1 and TRBJ2-5; TRBD1 agrees at 9 bases. The DNA end is a closer match to TRBJ2-7, so the J assignment may be wrong. The CDR3 has 12 amino acids. Per the germline V gene, CDR1 is SQVTM and CDR2 is ANQGSEA. The CDR3, as DNA: TGCAGCGCCAAGGGACAGGGCTACGAGCAGTACTTC. Amino acid sequence: CSAKGQGYEQYF.

The J gene is TRBJ2-3, the V gene TRBV29-1; 11 nucleotides line up with TRBD2. Germline V gives CDR1 SQVTM, CDR2 ANQGSEA. Trimming at V came to 1 base and at J to 4 bases, leaving 7 bases not matched to a gene. This CDR3 spans 16 amino acids. The CDR3 sequence is CSVEVLAGGGADTQYF. Here the CDR3 DNA reads TGCAGCGTTGAAGTCCTAGCGGGAGGAGGGGCAGATACGCAGTATTTT.

The chain recombines TRBV2 with TRBJ1-5; 12 bases are shared with TRBD1. The CDR3 consists of 15 residues. Trimming at V came to 6 bases and at J to 3 bases, leaving 3 bases not matched to a gene. Germline lookup yields CDR1 SNHLY and CDR2 FYNNEI. The CDR3 sequence is CASSLGQGANQPQHF. The CDR3 bases are TGTGCCAGCAGCCTGGGACAGGGGGCCAATCAGCCCCAGCATTTT.

CDR3 in amino acids: CASSSGTSGAKNIQYF. The CDR3 coding sequence is TGTGCCAGCAGTTCAGGGACTAGCGGAGCCAAAAACATTCAGTACTTC. V gene TRBV6-6 combines with J gene TRBJ2-4, with 11 bases fitting TRBD2. The germline gives CDR1 MNHNY, CDR2 SVGAGI (reference sequence). V shed 4 bases and J 0 bases; nucleotides not matched to a gene: 2. The CDR3 runs to 16 residues.

This chain connects TRBV28 to TRBJ2-1, with D unresolved. The CDR3 runs 13 residues. Germline V lookup: CDR1 MDHEN, CDR2 SYDVKM. V was trimmed by 6 bases and J by 5 bases, leaving 11 bases between them. The CDR3 coding sequence is TGTGCCAGCAGCTCCCCCAGTAACAATGAGCAGTTCTTC. It is translated as CASSSPSNNEQFF.

V and J are TRBV7-3 and TRBJ1-1; 9 bases map to TRBD1. There are 17 residues in the CDR3. Germline CDR1 is SGHTA and CDR2 is FQGTGA. Germline trimming cut 1 base from V and 3 bases from J; bases unmatched to any gene: 9. CDR3 residues: CASSLSYFGDRDTEAFF. The CDR3, as DNA: TGTGCCAGCAGCTTAAGTTATTTTGGGGACAGGGACACTGAAGCTTTCTTT.

The chain joins TRBV6-4 to TRBJ2-3, with 7 bases that match TRBD1. The germline V gene encodes CDR1 MRHNA and CDR2 SNTAGT. Trimming cost V 3 bases and J 4 bases; bases outside gene matches: 7. This CDR3 comprises 15 residues. CDR3 coding DNA: TGTGCCAGCAGTGAACGAGGGGGCGCTTCAGATACGCAGTATTTT. Protein sequence: CASSERGGASDTQYF.

The chain employs TRBV30 and TRBJ1-2, with D perhaps matching TRBD1 (5 bases). The CDR3 is 13 amino acids. V was cut by 1 base and J by 4 bases, with 10 bases left in between. Germline CDR1 is GTSNPN and CDR2 is SVGIG (reference sequence). Written as DNA, the CDR3 is TGTGCCTGGAGTGCAGGGATCCTCTATGGCTACACCTTC. Protein product: CAWSAGILYGYTF.

CDR3 residues: CASSMTKGWGTEAFF. CDR3 nucleotides: TGTGCCAGTAGTATGACTAAAGGTTGGGGCACTGAAGCTTTCTTT. The chain carries TRBV19 and TRBJ1-1; D gene ambiguous. V was pared by 3 bases and J by 4 bases, with 15 bases between. Germline V lookup: CDR1 LNHDA, CDR2 SQIVND (reference sequence). CDR3 length: 15 amino acids. The entire variable domain, with the rest obtained from reference TRBV19 and TRBJ1-1, is as follows: DGGITQSPKYLFRKEGQNVTLSCEQNLNHDAMYWYRQDPGQGLRLIYYSQIVNDFQKGDIAEGYSVSREKKESFPLTVTSAQKNPTAFYLCASSMTKGWGTEAFFGQGTRLTVV.

J is TRBJ2-1 and V is TRBV11-2; TRBD2 aligns across 8 bases. This CDR3 contains 15 residues. Germline V lookup: CDR1 SGHAT, CDR2 FQNNGV. V lost 2 bases, J lost 8 bases, and 8 bases stayed unmatched. The CDR3 here is CASSLPVSGAYEQFF. The CDR3 DNA follows: TGTGCCAGCAGCTTACCCGTTAGCGGGGCCTATGAGCAGTTCTTC.

This chain links TRBV7-9 with TRBJ2-4, with TRBD2 as a possible D gene (5 bases). CDR3 length: 13 amino acids. Germline lookup yields CDR1 SEHNR and CDR2 FQNEAQ (reference sequence). V dropped 0 bases and J dropped 11 bases, with 11 bases sitting between them. The chain's CDR3 is CASSLAGGHVQYF. The CDR3 nucleotides are TGTGCCAGCAGCTTAGCTGGAGGCCATGTTCAGTACTTC.

The V gene is TRBV5-4, the J gene TRBJ2-1; D perhaps matches TRBD1 (5 bases). Germline-derived CDR1 and CDR2 are SGHNT and YYREEE (reference sequence). The CDR3 sequence is 14 residues long. V lost 4 bases and J 8 bases, leaving 16 bases between the germline ends. The CDR3 region is CASSHEDIGDEQFF. CDR3 sequence (DNA): TGTGCCAGCAGCCACGAGGACATTGGGGATGAGCAGTTCTTC.

This chain uses TRBV11-1 with TRBJ2-7; a weak D match, TRBD2 (5 bases). The CDR3 contains 14 residues. Germline V CDR1 and CDR2: SGHAT, FQDESV (reference sequence). The V end was cut by 4 bases, the J end by 3 bases, with 13 bases between. CDR3 DNA sequence: TGTGCCAGCAGCTCGGGCTGGACTGGCTACGAGCAGTACTTC. It is translated as CASSSGWTGYEQYF.

J is TRBJ2-1 and V is TRBV27; 9 bases are a match to TRBD1. Germline CDR1 MNHEY, CDR2 SMNVEV (reference sequence). The CDR3 length is 15 residues. Trimming cost V 6 bases and J 4 bases; bases outside gene matches: 7. For the CDR3, the DNA is TGTGCCAGCAGCCCCACCGGGACAGGGTACAATGAGCAGTTCTTC. The encoded protein is CASSPTGTGYNEQFF.

The V and J genes are TRBV5-4 and TRBJ2-5; 9 nucleotides align to TRBD2. The DNA matches TRBJ2-7 better at its end, which makes the J call doubtful. Germline V lookup: CDR1 SGHNT, CDR2 YYREEE (reference sequence). CDR3 length equals 18 residues. Written as DNA, the CDR3 is TGTGCCAGCAGCTTCCGCCTAGCGGGAATGCTTAGCTCCTACGAGCAGTACTTC. This codes for CASSFRLAGMLSSYEQYF.